The T cell receptor (beta chain) described here comes from a study of T cell responses to AZD1222 COVID-19 vaccine. As concerns this clone: One end of the junction does not line up with germline, which may come from a read error.

This table comes from immunoSEQ multiplex PCR, and its TCRdb copy is limited to in-frame clones, with some not included. Seen here are over 150,000 clones, just under 95% observed once, and the top ten hold roughly 1.6%. The CDR3 has 20 residues. The germline CDR1 and CDR2 sequences are SSHAT and FNYEAQ (reference sequence). This sequence originates from an adult in good health. V gene TRBV7-7 combines with J gene TRBJ2-3; 10 positions match TRBD1. The sequencing here drew on peripheral blood, taken on day 0 of AZD1222 vaccination. CDR3 loop: CASSLIPPGQGRGPTDTQYF. The DNA of the CDR3 is TGTGCTAGCAGCCTAATCCCCCCGGGACAGGGGAGGGGGCCCACAGATACGCAGTATTTT. The entire variable domain, with the rest obtained from reference TRBV7-7 and TRBJ2-3, is as follows: GAGVSQSPRYKVTKRGQDVTLRCDPISSHATLYWYQQALGQGPEFLTYFNYEAQPDKSGLPSDRFSAERPEGSISTLTIQRTEQRDSAMYRCASSLIPPGQGRGPTDTQYFGPGTRLTVL.